Listed below are T cell receptor beta chains from one sample, sequenced in a study of cytomegalovirus exposure and HLA in healthy donors. The data were produced by immunoSEQ multiplex PCR, yet TCRdb's version contains in-frame clones alone and is incomplete. The table has just over 150,000 clones, 84% seen once. Material for sequencing was PBMCs. These receptors came from a man aged 18 to 29 in good health and CMV-seronegative. Both conserved end residues are part of each CDR3. Fields, in order: clone size, D gene, J gene, V gene, CDR3 DNA, CDR3 protein. A D gene is named only where the DNA matches it firmly. Clone sizes are given selectively: once, few, many, or a class where the clone is expanded.

clone size: -; D gene: -; J gene: TRBJ1-5; V gene: TRBV7-6; CDR3 DNA: TGTGCCAGCACCTTAATCGCGGGGAGCAATCAGCCCCAGCATTTT; CDR3 protein: CASTLIAGSNQPQHF
clone size: -; D gene: TRBD1; J gene: TRBJ1-1; V gene: TRBV7-3; CDR3 DNA: TGTGCCAGCAGCTCCCAGGGGGGTGTGGGCACTGAAGCTTTCTTT; CDR3 protein: CASSSQGGVGTEAFF
clone size: -; D gene: -; J gene: TRBJ2-7; V gene: TRBV7-9; CDR3 DNA: TGTGCCAGCAGCCCGGGCAGGGGTTTATCCTACGAGCAGTACTTC; CDR3 protein: CASSPGRGLSYEQYF
clone size: once; D gene: -; J gene: TRBJ2-7; V gene: TRBV13; CDR3 DNA: TGTGCCAGCAGCGCCGACACTAGAGAGCAGTACTTC; CDR3 protein: CASSADTREQYF
clone size: -; D gene: -; J gene: TRBJ2-4; V gene: TRBV7-6; CDR3 DNA: TGTGCCAGCAGCTTAGGAGGGTGGCGTTGGGCCTTAGGCAAAAACATTCAGTACTTC; CDR3 protein: CASSLGGWRWALGKNIQYF
clone size: -; D gene: TRBD1; J gene: TRBJ1-5; V gene: TRBV5-1; CDR3 DNA: TGCGCCAGCAGCCTGGGACAGGGGGGCCCGGCGGCCCAGCATTTT; CDR3 protein: CASSLGQGGPAAQHF
clone size: once; D gene: -; J gene: TRBJ2-7; V gene: TRBV28; CDR3 DNA: TGTGCCAGCAGTACTGGGCCACAAGCAGGCTACGAGCAGTACTTC; CDR3 protein: CASSTGPQAGYEQYF
clone size: -; D gene: -; J gene: TRBJ1-3; V gene: TRBV4-1; CDR3 DNA: TGCGCCAGCAGCCTCCTACTCCCGGGAGGAAGTGGAAACACCATATATTTT; CDR3 protein: CASSLLLPGGSGNTIYF
clone size: -; D gene: -; J gene: TRBJ2-5; V gene: TRBV25-1; CDR3 DNA: TGTGCCAGCCACGACTTAAGAGAGACCCAGTACTTC; CDR3 protein: CASHDLRETQYF
clone size: -; D gene: TRBD1; J gene: TRBJ2-2; V gene: TRBV19; CDR3 DNA: TGTGCCAGTAGTATAGGGACAGGGGGCACCGGGGAGCTGTTTTTT; CDR3 protein: CASSIGTGGTGELFF
clone size: -; D gene: TRBD1; J gene: TRBJ2-7; V gene: TRBV27; CDR3 DNA: TGTGCCAGCAGTTTAAGTCCAGGGGGCCTGGACGAGCAGTACTTC; CDR3 protein: CASSLSPGGLDEQYF
clone size: few; D gene: TRBD1; J gene: TRBJ2-7; V gene: TRBV5-1; CDR3 DNA: TGCGCCAGCAGCTTGGTGGGACAGGGGTTCTACGAGCAGTACTTC; CDR3 protein: CASSLVGQGFYEQYF
clone size: -; D gene: TRBD1; J gene: TRBJ1-1; V gene: TRBV5-1; CDR3 DNA: TGCGCCAGCAGCACCACCGGGACAGGGGGTGTGGGCACTGAAGCTTTCTTT; CDR3 protein: CASSTTGTGGVGTEAFF
clone size: -; D gene: -; J gene: TRBJ2-5; V gene: TRBV2; CDR3 DNA: TGTGCCAGCAGTGTGGAGGAGACCCAGTACTTC; CDR3 protein: CASSVEETQYF
clone size: -; D gene: -; J gene: TRBJ2-2; V gene: TRBV9; CDR3 DNA: TGTGCCAGCAGCGTCTTAGGACTCCGGAACACCGGGGAGCTGTTTTTT; CDR3 protein: CASSVLGLRNTGELFF
clone size: -; D gene: TRBD2; J gene: TRBJ2-3; V gene: TRBV7-9; CDR3 DNA: TGTGCCAGCAGCTACCAGTGGCAACTAGCGACCGAGGATACGCAGTATTTT; CDR3 protein: CASSYQWQLATEDTQYF
clone size: -; D gene: TRBD1; J gene: TRBJ2-2; V gene: TRBV5-1; CDR3 DNA: TGCGCCAGCAGCCCTCGTCCAGGGGGACCCAACACCGGGGAGCTGTTTTTT; CDR3 protein: CASSPRPGGPNTGELFF